The TCR beta chain under discussion was sequenced for a study of T cells in Graves' hyperthyroidism and ophthalmopathy. The source material, RNA transcripts, was used to amplify TCR beta CDR3 regions. Using the HTBI primer set, a first-round RT-PCR was run on the TCR CDR3. MiXCR was run by TCRdb on the multiplex PCR reads, yielding one entry per CDR3 protein. Of a few hundred thousand distinct CDR3 sequences in the sample, under 20% were seen once. General study findings and limits: The model anticipated ophthalmopathy a median about six months pre-onset.

The CDR3 runs to 15 residues. Germline loops: CDR1 SNHLY, CDR2 FYNNEI. The ends lost 3 bases at V and 9 bases at J; junction bases unmatched: 11. This clonotype showed up many times. No antigen is known for it. Diagnoses used clinical symptoms, serum thyroxine and TRAb, thyroid ultrasound and orbital computed tomography. The sequenced sample was blood. This chain joins TRBV2 and TRBJ1-5; 7 positions match TRBD1. This receptor was taken from a woman aged 18-29 years with Graves' ophthalmopathy. The CDR3 DNA is TGTGCCAGCAGTGAGGGCAGGGGGGGAATTTGGCCCCAGCATTTT. Translated, it gives CASSEGRGGIWPQHF.